This is a list of T cell receptor beta chains from one sample in a study of shared clonotypes between healthy human individuals. Only in-frame clones appear in the TCRdb table, and some are missing; sequencing was by immunoSEQ multiplex PCR. Here the sample spans about 2 million clones, 90% to 95% being singletons. The sequencing sample was made of naive CD4+ T cells sorted from blood. All receptors derive from a man aged 18 to 30 in good health. Both conserved end residues are part of each CDR3. A D gene is named only where the DNA matches it firmly. A clone size is listed for some rows: how often the clone was seen (once, few, many), or a class if it is expanded.

DNA: TGTGCCAGCAGTATGGAGACAGGAGGCTATGGCTACACCTTC
CDR3: CASSMETGGYGYTF
J: TRBJ1-2
D: -
size: few
V: TRBV6-4

DNA: TGTGCCTGGGGGATTAGCGCTAGCACAGATACGCAGTATTTT
CDR3: CAWGISASTDTQYF
J: TRBJ2-3
D: -
size: -
V: TRBV30

DNA: TGTGCCAGTAGTACCCTCAGTGGCAATCAGCCCCAGCATTTT
CDR3: CASSTLSGNQPQHF
J: TRBJ1-5
D: -
size: -
V: TRBV19

DNA: TGTGCCAGCAGCTTAGGACAGGGGACCGGGGAGCTGTTTTTT
CDR3: CASSLGQGTGELFF
J: TRBJ2-2
D: TRBD1
size: -
V: TRBV7-2

DNA: TGTGCCAGCAGCTTAGTGGGGACAGGGGGCCCGCAACTGTTTTTT
CDR3: CASSLVGTGGPQLFF
J: TRBJ1-4
D: TRBD1
size: -
V: TRBV7-2

DNA: TGTGCCTGGAGTGTATTTGGGACCCTCTCTGGAAACACCATATATTTT
CDR3: CAWSVFGTLSGNTIYF
J: TRBJ1-3
D: -
size: -
V: TRBV30

DNA: TGTGCCAGCAGTTCCACCCTCGGGACAACGAGCTATGGCTACACCTTC
CDR3: CASSSTLGTTSYGYTF
J: TRBJ1-2
D: -
size: few
V: TRBV6-6

DNA: TGTGCCAGCAGCTTGAACGGGGATAACTACAATGAGCAGTTCTTC
CDR3: CASSLNGDNYNEQFF
J: TRBJ2-1
D: -
size: once
V: TRBV5-8

DNA: TGCGCCAGCAGCCACGTCACAGGGAGGACGACTAATGAAAAACTGTTTTTT
CDR3: CASSHVTGRTTNEKLFF
J: TRBJ1-4
D: -
size: -
V: TRBV4-1

DNA: TGCAGCGTCGTAGGGACTAGCGGGAGGGGGACCGGGGAGCTGTTTTTT
CDR3: CSVVGTSGRGTGELFF
J: TRBJ2-2
D: TRBD2
size: -
V: TRBV29-1

DNA: TGTGCCAGCAGTGACCCAGGACAGGGGAAGGGTTCACCCCTCCACTTT
CDR3: CASSDPGQGKGSPLHF
J: TRBJ1-6
D: TRBD1
size: once
V: TRBV25-1

DNA: TGTGCCAGTCAAAAAAGGGGGAGCACAGATACGCAGTATTTT
CDR3: CASQKRGSTDTQYF
J: TRBJ2-3
D: -
size: -
V: TRBV2

DNA: TGTGCCAGCAGCCCGTGGGGTAGCGGGAGTTCCCTCGAGCAGTACTTC
CDR3: CASSPWGSGSSLEQYF
J: TRBJ2-7
D: TRBD2
size: once
V: TRBV9

DNA: TGTGCCAGCAGCATGATGGACAGGGGTAGGGGAATTGGGAGTCAGCCCCAGCATTTT
CDR3: CASSMMDRGRGIGSQPQHF
J: TRBJ1-5
D: -
size: -
V: TRBV21-1

DNA: TGTGCCAGCAGCCCCGGGACAGGGTATGGCTACACCTTC
CDR3: CASSPGTGYGYTF
J: TRBJ1-2
D: TRBD1
size: -
V: TRBV2

DNA: TGCGCCAGCAGCAACGGGACAGGAAAAACCTTCTACGAGCAGTACTTC
CDR3: CASSNGTGKTFYEQYF
J: TRBJ2-7
D: TRBD1
size: -
V: TRBV5-1

DNA: TGTGCCAGCGCTAGCGGGGGGTTCGCCTACGAGCAGTACTTC
CDR3: CASASGGFAYEQYF
J: TRBJ2-7
D: -
size: -
V: TRBV21-1

DNA: TGTGCCAGCTCACCGGAGGGGACCACTGAAGCTTTCTTT
CDR3: CASSPEGTTEAFF
J: TRBJ1-1
D: -
size: few
V: TRBV18

DNA: TGCGCCAGCAGTGAGTCGGGAAGGGGTGAGCAGTTCTTC
CDR3: CASSESGRGEQFF
J: TRBJ2-1
D: -
size: -
V: TRBV10-1

DNA: TGCGCCAGCAGCTTTATCGGGGGATACACTGAAGCTTTCTTT
CDR3: CASSFIGGYTEAFF
J: TRBJ1-1
D: -
size: once
V: TRBV5-1

DNA: TGTGCCAGCACGGGGACCCATGAAAAACTGTTTTTT
CDR3: CASTGTHEKLFF
J: TRBJ1-4
D: -
size: -
V: TRBV25-1

DNA: TGTGCCAGCAGTCTAGAGACAGATACGCAGTATTTT
CDR3: CASSLETDTQYF
J: TRBJ2-3
D: -
size: -
V: TRBV9

DNA: TGCGCCAGCAGCCAAACTCGCCGGGCCGTTAACTATGGCTACACCTTC
CDR3: CASSQTRRAVNYGYTF
J: TRBJ1-2
D: -
size: -
V: TRBV4-1

DNA: TGCGCCAGCAGCCCAGACAGGGAGGGAGGGCAGTACTTC
CDR3: CASSPDREGGQYF
J: TRBJ2-7
D: -
size: -
V: TRBV10-1

DNA: TGTGCCAGCATCCTACAGGCGAACACTGAAGCTTTCTTT
CDR3: CASILQANTEAFF
J: TRBJ1-1
D: -
size: -
V: TRBV6-1

DNA: TGCGCCAGCACCCCCGGGACTCAGGGCACCGGGGAGCTGTTTTTT
CDR3: CASTPGTQGTGELFF
J: TRBJ2-2
D: -
size: -
V: TRBV5-1

DNA: TGTGCCAGCAGTGTAGGGGGAGATACGCAGTATTTT
CDR3: CASSVGGDTQYF
J: TRBJ2-3
D: -
size: -
V: TRBV6-1

DNA: TGTGCCTGGAGTGTATTTGAGGGGACTCTCTCTAGTTATGGCTACACCTTC
CDR3: CAWSVFEGTLSSYGYTF
J: TRBJ1-2
D: -
size: -
V: TRBV30

DNA: TGTGCCAGCAGCTTAGCGCGGGCAGGGGGGAACACTGAAGCTTTCTTT
CDR3: CASSLARAGGNTEAFF
J: TRBJ1-1
D: TRBD1
size: -
V: TRBV7-9

DNA: TGCGCCAGCAGCCAGGGGGTAGCGGGAGGGGTTGAGACCCAGTACTTC
CDR3: CASSQGVAGGVETQYF
J: TRBJ2-5
D: TRBD2
size: -
V: TRBV4-3

DNA: TGTGCCAGCAGCTCGACTAGCGGGAGGACTAGTACGCAGTATTTT
CDR3: CASSSTSGRTSTQYF
J: TRBJ2-3
D: TRBD2
size: -
V: TRBV5-4

DNA: TGTGCCAGCAGCCCCACAGGGGGCCTCTATCAGCCCCAGCATTTT
CDR3: CASSPTGGLYQPQHF
J: TRBJ1-5
D: TRBD1
size: -
V: TRBV28

DNA: TGTGCCAGCTCACCACCGAACGGGGGGCTTTACGAGCAGTACTTC
CDR3: CASSPPNGGLYEQYF
J: TRBJ2-7
D: -
size: -
V: TRBV18

DNA: TGTGCCAGCAGAAGACAGGAGGCTTCACCCCTCCACTTT
CDR3: CASRRQEASPLHF
J: TRBJ1-6
D: -
size: -
V: TRBV6-6

DNA: TGTGCCAGCACCCCAGGGGGGGCTCGAGGAAAACTGTTTTTT
CDR3: CASTPGGARGKLFF
J: TRBJ1-4
D: TRBD1
size: -
V: TRBV11-2

DNA: TGTGCCAGCAGCAAGCAAAACACCGGGGAGCTGTTTTTT
CDR3: CASSKQNTGELFF
J: TRBJ2-2
D: -
size: -
V: TRBV5-4

DNA: TGTGCCAGCACCCCCGTCGGGCAGCAAGAGACCCAGTACTTC
CDR3: CASTPVGQQETQYF
J: TRBJ2-5
D: -
size: -
V: TRBV7-9

DNA: TGTGCCAGCAGCGGCACCCACTACGAGCAGTACTTC
CDR3: CASSGTHYEQYF
J: TRBJ2-7
D: -
size: -
V: TRBV28

DNA: TGTGCCAGCAGCTTAGGGACTAGCGGGACTTACGAGCAGTACTTC
CDR3: CASSLGTSGTYEQYF
J: TRBJ2-7
D: TRBD2
size: -
V: TRBV7-2

DNA: TGCGCCAGCAGCTTGGGACAGGCGATCTACGAGCAGTACTTC
CDR3: CASSLGQAIYEQYF
J: TRBJ2-7
D: TRBD1
size: -
V: TRBV28

DNA: TGTGCCAGCAGTGCCGACGGGACTAGCACAGATACGCAGTATTTT
CDR3: CASSADGTSTDTQYF
J: TRBJ2-3
D: -
size: -
V: TRBV2

DNA: TGTGCCAGCAGCTCCAGCGGAGAGGGCCTCTCCTACGAGCAGTACTTC
CDR3: CASSSSGEGLSYEQYF
J: TRBJ2-7
D: -
size: -
V: TRBV12-1

DNA: TGTGCCAGCAGTGTGGACACCGGGGAGCTGTTTTTT
CDR3: CASSVDTGELFF
J: TRBJ2-2
D: -
size: few
V: TRBV2

DNA: TGTGCCAGCAGACGCGAGGTAGGGGTGACGGAAAAACTGTTTTTT
CDR3: CASRREVGVTEKLFF
J: TRBJ1-4
D: -
size: -
V: TRBV2